The 27 T cell receptor beta chains presented below share a single source sample, sequenced in a study of T-cell memory formation after mild COVID-19. TCRdb reprocessed the 5' RACE reads via MiXCR and lists one record per CDR3 protein. There are over 150,000 distinct CDR3 sequences in the sample; 15% to 20% occur only once, and roughly 3.9% lies in the top ten. The source material was PBMCs or a T cell subset sorted from them (not recorded which). These receptor sequences come from a man aged 18 to 30 who had mild COVID-19 (a few samples of this study predate the infection). Cell type and time point are not known.

The chain uses TRBV6-1 and TRBJ2-7; D gene uncertain. Trimming removed 0 bases at V and 7 bases at J, with 10 bases between. Germline CDR1 MNHNS, CDR2 SASEGT. The CDR3 runs to 13 residues. The CDR3 region is CASSEASPPEQYV. The CDR3, as DNA: TGTGCCAGCAGTGAAGCGAGTCCCCCGGAGCAGTACGTC.

The chain uses TRBV7-2 and TRBJ1-3; perhaps TRBD1 as D (6 bases). The CDR3 spans 15 residues. Germline V CDR1 and CDR2: SGHTA, FQGNSA. V was shortened by 5 bases and J by 0 bases, with 11 bases between the two germline ends. The CDR3 here is CASSPQGGSGNTIYF. The DNA of the CDR3 is TGTGCCAGCAGCCCACAGGGCGGCTCTGGAAACACCATATATTTT.

The chain has TRBV20-1 and TRBJ2-2; D may be TRBD1 (5 bases). Trimming pared 5 bases from V and 1 base from J, leaving 11 bases between. CDR3 length equals 14 residues. The germline V gene has CDR1 DFQATT and CDR2 SNEGSKA (reference sequence). The CDR3: CSALGHKNTGELFF. The CDR3 coding sequence is TGCAGTGCTCTTGGACATAAGAACACCGGGGAGCTGTTTTTT.

The chain links TRBV7-9 to TRBJ2-3; 8 bases agree with TRBD2. The germline V gene has CDR1 SEHNR and CDR2 FQNEAQ (reference sequence). The CDR3 sequence is 16 residues long. J gave up 2 bases and V 3 bases, and 7 bases lay outside the gene matches. Here the CDR3 DNA reads TGTGCCAGCAGCTTCCCTAACGGGGGGGCCACAGATACGCAGTATTTT. This translates into CASSFPNGGATDTQYF. Full variable domain (outside the CDR3, taken from reference TRBV7-9 and TRBJ2-3): DTGVSQNPRHKITKRGQNVTFRCDPISEHNRLYWYRQTLGQGPEFLTYFQNEAQLEKSRLLSDRFSAERPKGSFSTLEIQRTEQGDSAMYLCASSFPNGGATDTQYFGPGTRLTVL.

V gene TRBV18 combines with J gene TRBJ2-5, with 8 bases fitting TRBD1. CDR1 KGHSH and CDR2 LQKENI come from the germline V gene. The J segment lost 5 bases and the V segment lost 1 base, leaving 9 bases of the junction unmatched. This CDR3 is built from 16 residues. The CDR3 DNA reads TGTGCCAGCTCACCACGGATCGGCAGGGGGCCGGAGACCCAGTACTTC. This sequence encodes CASSPRIGRGPETQYF.

This clonotype was observed a handful of times. This sequence joins TRBV20-1 and TRBJ1-4; D not resolved. V lost 2 bases, J lost 0 bases, and 4 bases lay in between. The CDR3 is made up of 13 amino acids. Germline V lookup: CDR1 DFQATT, CDR2 SNEGSKA (reference sequence). DNA for the CDR3: TGCAGTGCTAGACAGACAACTAATGAAAAACTGTTTTTT. Encoded protein: CSARQTTNEKLFF.

The chain recombines TRBV7-2 with TRBJ2-2; D is unresolved. The CDR3 has 13 residues. Trimming left V 1 base short and J 6 bases short, with 6 bases between. Germline CDR1 SGHTA, CDR2 FQGNSA. CDR3 region: CASSLDRPGELFF. The DNA for the CDR3 is TGTGCCAGCAGCTTAGACCGTCCCGGGGAGCTGTTTTTT.

This clonotype is classed as medium-sized. The chain employs TRBV20-1 and TRBJ1-1; unclear D gene. Between the trimmed V and J ends, which lost 6 bases and 1 base, there was a span of 12 bases. The CDR3 is 13 amino acids. Germline V gives CDR1 DFQATT, CDR2 SNEGSKA (reference sequence). CDR3 coding DNA: TGCAGTGCCCCCAGTGTGGCGAACACTGAAGCTTTCTTT. Amino acid sequence: CSAPSVANTEAFF.

In this sample, this clonotype turned up a few times. V gene TRBV27 combines with J gene TRBJ2-3; the match to TRBD2 covers 9 bases. Germline CDR1 reads MNHEY; CDR2 reads SMNVEV (reference sequence). The V segment lost 5 bases and the J segment 2 bases; nucleotides outside the gene matches: 5. The CDR3 runs 15 residues. CDR3 sequence: CASSRLAGYTDTQYF. CDR3 DNA: TGTGCCAGCAGTCGCCTAGCGGGGTACACAGATACGCAGTATTTT.

In its sample, this clonotype was seen a few times. This sequence joins TRBV27 and TRBJ1-1; the D is unclear. CDR3 length: 14 amino acids. Germline lookup yields CDR1 MNHEY and CDR2 SMNVEV (reference sequence). Trimming removed 6 bases at V and 5 bases at J, with 16 bases between. The CDR3 spells CASRTPIGGTEAFF. CDR3 DNA sequence: TGTGCCAGCAGAACCCCGATCGGTGGGACTGAAGCTTTCTTT.

This sequence joins TRBV12-3 or TRBV12-4 and TRBJ1-1; 7 bases agree with TRBD1. CDR3 length: 13 residues. The V gene end was trimmed by 8 bases and the J gene end by 1 base; junction bases not matched to a gene: 4. The CDR3 reads CASDDRANTEAFF. The CDR3 DNA is TGTGCCAGCGACGACAGGGCGAACACTGAAGCTTTCTTT.

This clonotype was recorded a few times. The rearrangement uses TRBV5-1 and TRBJ1-2; D gene unclear. The CDR3 loop spans 11 amino acids. CDR1 SGHRS and CDR2 YFSETQ come from the germline V gene. V was trimmed by 5 bases and J by 0 bases, leaving 2 bases between them. This CDR3 is CASRANYGYTF. DNA for the CDR3: TGCGCCAGCAGAGCTAACTATGGCTACACCTTC.

The J gene is TRBJ2-1, the V gene TRBV5-1; 11 bases map to TRBD2. There are 16 residues in the CDR3. V shed 4 bases and J 9 bases; nucleotides not matched to a gene: 12. The V gene's germline CDR1 is SGHRS and CDR2 YFSETQ. The CDR3 coding sequence is TGCGCCAGCAGCCAACCCCTAGCGGGGGGAATCGGTGAGCAGTTCTTC. Protein sequence: CASSQPLAGGIGEQFF.

The CDR3 nucleotides read TGCGCCAGCAGCCCCATGGGGGAACCAGATACGCAGTATTTT. Its translation is CASSPMGEPDTQYF. The V and J genes are TRBV5-1 and TRBJ2-3; either TRBD1 or TRBD2 may fit D (5 bases each). The V end was cut by 4 bases, the J end by 4 bases, with 13 bases between. CDR3 length equals 14 residues. Germline V gene sequence: CDR1 SGHRS, CDR2 YFSETQ.

This clonotype occurred a few times. J is TRBJ2-3 and V is TRBV7-2; D is uncertain. Germline V gene lookup returns CDR1 SGHTA and CDR2 FQGNSA. The V and J ends lost 1 base and 8 bases respectively, with 10 bases between them. This CDR3 contains 13 residues. This CDR3 is CASSLDATVTQYF. For the CDR3, the DNA is TGTGCCAGCAGCTTAGACGCGACGGTTACGCAGTATTTT.

The chain is built from TRBV5-1 and TRBJ2-7; 10 bases agree with TRBD2. The CDR3 extends over 17 amino acids. The germline V gene has CDR1 SGHRS and CDR2 YFSETQ. V lost 4 bases and J lost 6; bases outside the gene matches: 16. CDR3 DNA sequence: TGCGCCAGCAGCCCGGCACTAGCGGGGAATGTGAACGGCGAGCAGTACTTC. Encoded protein: CASSPALAGNVNGEQYF.

This clonotype showed up just a few times. This chain uses TRBV5-1 with TRBJ1-2; 7 nucleotides line up with TRBD1. In germline, CDR1 is SGHRS, CDR2 YFSETQ. This CDR3 region has 14 residues. The junction had 7 bases not matched to a gene; V was cut back by 4 bases and J by 4 bases. The CDR3 loop reads CASSPRGQFYGYTF. The CDR3 bases are TGCGCCAGCAGCCCGCGGGGACAGTTCTATGGCTACACCTTC.

V is TRBV5-1 and J is TRBJ1-1; weak D call: TRBD1 (5 bases). V was cut by 4 bases and J by 1 base, with 14 bases left in between. The CDR3 totals 15 residues. The germline CDR1 and CDR2 sequences are SGHRS and YFSETQ. The DNA for the CDR3 is TGCGCCAGCAGCCCGAACCTGGGGGGGAACACTGAAGCTTTCTTT. Translated: CASSPNLGGNTEAFF.

This clonotype appeared a few times. Here the CDR3 DNA reads TGTGCCAGTAGTCCAGGATTTCCGGAAAGCACAGATACGCAGTATTTT. As protein: CASSPGFPESTDTQYF. The genes are TRBV19 and TRBJ2-3, with unresolved D. CDR1 and CDR2 from the germline V gene are LNHDA and SQIVND (reference sequence). Trimming took off 5 bases at V and 0 bases at J, with 15 bases between the two ends. This CDR3 region has 16 residues.

The V gene is TRBV20-1, the J gene TRBJ2-6; TRBD1 is a possible D gene (7 bases). Looked up from germline, CDR1 is DFQATT and CDR2 is SNEGSKA (reference sequence). The CDR3 is made up of 17 amino acids. The V and J ends lost 0 bases and 0 bases respectively, with 12 bases between them. CDR3 sequence reads: CSARDSQGGSGANVLTF. Here the CDR3 DNA reads TGCAGTGCTAGAGATAGTCAGGGGGGCTCTGGGGCCAACGTCCTGACTTTC.

J is TRBJ2-5 and V is TRBV6-2 or TRBV6-3, with D unclear. V shed 1 base and J shed 10 bases, with 10 bases lying between them. Germline V gives CDR1 MNHEY, CDR2 SVGEGT. The CDR3 consists of 12 residues. Here the CDR3 reads CASSYFATDQYF. The CDR3 bases are TGTGCCAGCAGTTACTTCGCCACTGACCAGTACTTC.

The chain employs TRBV7-2 and TRBJ1-6; the match to TRBD1 covers 7 bases. The germline V gene encodes CDR1 SGHTA and CDR2 FQGNSA. The J segment lost 8 bases and the V segment lost 5 bases, leaving 9 bases of the junction unmatched. The CDR3 is 15 amino acids. CDR3 region: CASSLSTGMYSPLHF. CDR3 nucleotide sequence: TGTGCCAGCAGCCTTTCGACAGGGATGTATTCACCCCTCCACTTT.

The chain couples TRBV5-1 to TRBJ2-2; D is undetermined. This CDR3 region has 14 residues. Trimming pared 3 bases from V and 1 base from J, leaving 7 bases between. Germline V gene data show CDR1 as SGHRS and CDR2 as YFSETQ. CDR3 protein: CASSSPGNTGELFF. The DNA of the CDR3 is TGCGCCAGCAGCTCCCCCGGGAACACCGGGGAGCTGTTTTTT.

V and J are TRBV4-1 and TRBJ1-5; 8 bases align to TRBD1. Per the germline V gene, CDR1 is MGHRA and CDR2 is YSYEKL. Trimming at V came to 1 base and at J to 6 bases, leaving 11 bases not matched to a gene. The CDR3 runs 17 residues. The CDR3 here is CASSQGLGTGKSQPQHF. CDR3 DNA sequence: TGCGCCAGCAGCCAAGGTCTCGGGACAGGAAAAAGTCAGCCCCAGCATTTT.

The chain employs TRBV7-8 and TRBJ1-6, with D unresolved. V lost 1 base and J lost 8, with 15 bases in between. The CDR3 totals 16 residues. The germline gives CDR1 SGHVS, CDR2 FQNEAQ. The CDR3: CASSLERPLEYSPLHF. In nucleotides, the CDR3 is TGTGCCAGCAGCTTAGAAAGGCCTCTCGAATATTCACCCCTCCACTTT.

This clonotype was observed a few times. CDR3 in amino acids: CASSFSTGPGTEAFF. The CDR3 bases are TGTGCCAGCAGCTTTTCCACAGGGCCTGGGACTGAAGCTTTCTTT. The rearrangement joins TRBV7-9 to TRBJ1-1; tentative D call: TRBD1 (6 bases). CDR3 length equals 15 residues. The ends were cut back, 3 bases at V and 5 bases at J, with 16 bases in the middle. The germline gives CDR1 SEHNR, CDR2 FQNEAQ (reference sequence).

The chain is built from TRBV11-3 and TRBJ2-7; D is undetermined. Germline CDR1 and CDR2: SGHNT and YENEEA. The CDR3 consists of 13 residues. V gave up 2 bases and J gave up 1 base, with 6 bases separating them. The CDR3 is CASSLRASYEQYF. The CDR3 DNA reads as TGTGCCAGCAGCTTACGGGCGTCCTACGAGCAGTACTTC.